This T cell receptor (beta chain) was recorded in a study of regulatory and conventional T cells in RAG deficiency. The sorted conventional CD4+ T cells were CD25-low and CD127-high, with genomic DNA sequenced. Germline CDR1 SGDLS, CDR2 YYNGEE. Trimming shortened V by 0 bases and J by 0 bases, and 3 bases separated the two germline ends. This CDR3 has 14 residues. Profiling relied on immunoSEQ multiplex PCR, and the TCRdb table lists in-frame clones only, not all of them. The data hold approximately 12,000 clones, with 90% to 95% observed a single time. The sample was also linked to a second study, of regulatory T cells. That paper states: The primer mix had 52 TRBV and 13 TRBJ primers. Regulatory T cells showed the strongest V-J pair restriction and V/J gene skewing among patient repertoires.

The chain links TRBV9 to TRBJ2-2, with unresolved D. The source is a human donor in good health. The sample was CD4+ effector T cells sorted from blood. CDR3 nucleotides: TGTGCCAGCAGCGTAGGACCGAACACCGGGGAGCTGTTTTTT. Residues: CASSVGPNTGELFF.